This T cell receptor (beta chain) originates from a study of OX40 agonist ivuxolimab in advanced cancers. Study overall: Ivuxolimab was administered intravenously to patients at 0.01 to 10 mg/kg every 2 weeks. People in dose escalation had one of these cancers: hepatocellular carcinoma, melanoma, renal cell or head and neck cancer. A history of anti-PD-1, anti-PD-L1 or anti-CTLA-4 therapy was acceptable, and approximately 39% had some.

The protocol was immunoSEQ multiplex PCR, while the TCRdb copy is restricted to in-frame clones and leaves out a portion. The sample contains around 30,000 clones, 89% of which appear only once. Samples of blood were obtained at baseline, on cycle 4 day 1, and on cycle 7 day 1. The ends were cut back, 0 bases at V and 1 base at J, with 12 bases in the middle. CDR3 size: 16 residues. Germline CDR1 is LGHNA and CDR2 is YNFKEQ. The TCR was taken from an adult with an advanced solid tumor such as melanoma, head and neck, liver or kidney cancer. The material sequenced was CD4+ or CD8+ T cells sorted from blood, taken in a trial of the OX40 agonist ivuxolimab. This chain links TRBV4-2 with TRBJ2-5; possibly TRBD1 or TRBD2 for D (5 bases each). The CDR3 loop is CASSQERGTRQETQYF. CDR3 coding DNA: TGTGCCAGCAGCCAAGAGAGGGGCACCCGCCAAGAGACCCAGTACTTC.